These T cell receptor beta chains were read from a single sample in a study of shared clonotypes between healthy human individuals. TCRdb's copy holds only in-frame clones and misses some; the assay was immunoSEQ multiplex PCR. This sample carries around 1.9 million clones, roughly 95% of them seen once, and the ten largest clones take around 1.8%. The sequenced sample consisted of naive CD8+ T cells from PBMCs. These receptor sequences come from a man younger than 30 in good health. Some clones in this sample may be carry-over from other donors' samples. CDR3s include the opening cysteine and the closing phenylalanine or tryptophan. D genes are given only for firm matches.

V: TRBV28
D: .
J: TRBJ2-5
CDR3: CASTTGAGETQYF

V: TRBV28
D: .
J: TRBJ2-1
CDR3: CASERVGRPYNEQFF

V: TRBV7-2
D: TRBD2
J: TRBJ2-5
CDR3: CASSLQASGRARETQYF

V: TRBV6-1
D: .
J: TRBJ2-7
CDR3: CASSGSSYEQYF

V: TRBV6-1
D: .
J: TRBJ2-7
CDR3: CASSEVQLSPALEQYF

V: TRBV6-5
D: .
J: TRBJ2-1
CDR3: CASSYSMGSEQFF

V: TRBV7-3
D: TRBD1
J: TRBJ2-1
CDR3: CASSQGQAKEQFF

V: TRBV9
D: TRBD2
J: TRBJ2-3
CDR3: CASTSGPADTQYF

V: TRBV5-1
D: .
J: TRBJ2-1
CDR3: CASSSPDVPYNEQFF

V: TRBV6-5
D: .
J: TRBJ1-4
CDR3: CASSYLGGTNEKLFF

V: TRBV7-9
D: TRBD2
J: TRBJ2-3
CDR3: CATDRTSGRETSTDTQYF

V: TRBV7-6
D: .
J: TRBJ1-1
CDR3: CASSDRTGVGGAFF

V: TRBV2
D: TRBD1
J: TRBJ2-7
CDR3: CASSPSLGTGDYEQYF

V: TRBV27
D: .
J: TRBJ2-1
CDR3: CASSLGSYNEQFF

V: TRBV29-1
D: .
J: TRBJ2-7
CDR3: CSVRFSHEQYF

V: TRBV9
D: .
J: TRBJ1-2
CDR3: CASSVSGYGYTF

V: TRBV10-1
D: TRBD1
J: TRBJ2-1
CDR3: CASSIGQGNEQFF

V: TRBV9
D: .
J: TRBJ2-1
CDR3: CASSVEGRVNEQFF

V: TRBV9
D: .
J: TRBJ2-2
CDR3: CASRPWGVNTGELFF

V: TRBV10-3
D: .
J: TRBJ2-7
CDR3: CAIRQGSNEQYF

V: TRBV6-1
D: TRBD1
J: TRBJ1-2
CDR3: CASRIRDRDSYGYTF

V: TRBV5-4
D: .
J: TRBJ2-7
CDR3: CASSSSAYEQYF

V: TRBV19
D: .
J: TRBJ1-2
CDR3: CASSIDLTYGYTF

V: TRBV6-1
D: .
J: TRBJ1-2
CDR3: CASNRQAVGYTF

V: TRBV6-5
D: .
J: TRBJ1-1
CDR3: CASRGPAEAFF

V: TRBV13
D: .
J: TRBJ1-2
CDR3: CASSLGGLSGYGYTF

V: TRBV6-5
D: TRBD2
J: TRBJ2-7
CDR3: CASSSPASGNYEQYF

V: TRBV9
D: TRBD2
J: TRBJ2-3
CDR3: CASSGLAGSPDTQYF

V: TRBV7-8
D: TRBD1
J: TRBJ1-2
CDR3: CASSLTGTGEALYYGYTF

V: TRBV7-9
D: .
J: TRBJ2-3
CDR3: CASSFYRVTDTQYF

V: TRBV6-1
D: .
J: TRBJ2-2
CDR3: CASSGFKAHTGELFF

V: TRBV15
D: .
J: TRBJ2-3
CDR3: CATSRAGSGDTQYF

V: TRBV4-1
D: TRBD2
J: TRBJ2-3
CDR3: CASSQTPTSGSTDTQYF

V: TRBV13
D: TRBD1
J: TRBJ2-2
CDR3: CASSVTGGTGELFF

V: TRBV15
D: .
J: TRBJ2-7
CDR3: CATSRGQARDYEQYF

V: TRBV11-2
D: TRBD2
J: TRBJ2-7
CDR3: CASSFKTSGSPYEQYF

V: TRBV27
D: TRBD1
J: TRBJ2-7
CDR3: CASSGGDRAYEQYF

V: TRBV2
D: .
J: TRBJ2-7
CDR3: CASSPSGTISYEQYF

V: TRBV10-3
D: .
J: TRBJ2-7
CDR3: CAISGGSSYEQYF

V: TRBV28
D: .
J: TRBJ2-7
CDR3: CASSLPPEGSYEQYF